This T cell receptor beta chain was captured in a study of regulatory T cells in long-lasting Graves disease. General study results and limits: Small numbers of samples may have cut accuracy. Persistent disease was associated with favored TRBV28 usage and with favored use of TRBJ1-2 and TRBJ2-5. Blood alone, not thyroid tissue, was studied.

As for time point: persistent/refractory GD, antithyroid drugs over 5 years with positive TRAb. The authors made the TCR library using RNA they extracted from PBMCs. From each patient, about 8.3 milliliters of peripheral blood was drawn and collected into an EDTA anticoagulant tube. TCR beta libraries were built with iRepertoire HTBI primers and Arm-PCR of CDR3 regions. TCRdb independently ran MiXCR on the multiplex PCR reads; one entry per CDR3 protein. The table records more than 650,000 distinct CDR3 sequences, approximately 31% of them present only once. This CDR3 spans 14 amino acids. Points on this clonotype: What it binds is unknown. The junction departs from germline at one end; a sequencing error may be responsible.

The specimen comprised peripheral blood mononuclear cells (PBMCs), sampled when the disease was refractory, from a patient treated with antithyroid drugs. This TCR was recovered from a female donor with Graves disease. This chain connects TRBV12-3 or TRBV12-4 to TRBJ2-7; D uncertain. DNA for the CDR3: TGTGCCAGCAGCTTAGGTCTGGGCTCCTACGAGCAGTACTTC. Translation gives CASSLGLGSYEQYF.